This TCR beta chain derives from a study of T cell changes during pregnancy in multiple sclerosis (dated by TCRdb to about 2019). Describing the broader study: The study looked at changes in the T cell repertoire across pregnancy in women with multiple sclerosis.

Note on this clone: Its binding antigen is unknown. No clone much larger than this one lies a single base away; base qualities are absent.

The germline V gene (reference sequence) yields SEHNR for CDR1 and FQNEAQ for CDR2. The CDR3 runs 16 amino acids, cysteine and phenylalanine included. Only CDR3 DNA remains: 48 bases, in frame from the first base. V sheds 3 bases and J sheds 8 bases, leaving 22 bases between their ends. The protocol used for the library was the immunoSEQ multiplex PCR assay. Drawn from immuneACCESS, this table holds only the in-frame rearrangements with V and J called that TCRdb kept. Clones are partly lost; checked studies trace under half to an unresolved V gene and leave the rest unexplained. Recorded for this sample are 65,000 to 90,000 clones; roughly 90% of them occurred a single time. The ten largest make up around 2.3% of the sample.

The source material was peripheral blood, sampled in the first trimester of pregnancy. This clonotype originated in a female donor with multiple sclerosis, enrolled in a pregnancy study. Here the chain combines TRBV7-9 and TRBJ1-2; the D segment could be TRBD1, given 6 matching bases. The DNA sequence is as follows: TGTGCCAGCAGCTTTAATGACCAACACAGGGTGGAGGGCTACACCTTC. Translated, it reads CASSFNDQHRVEGYTF. Full variable domain (CDR3 extended with the reference TRBV7-9 and TRBJ1-2 proteins): DTGVSQNPRHKITKRGQNVTFRCDPISEHNRLYWYRQTLGQGPEFLTYFQNEAQLEKSRLLSDRFSAERPKGSFSTLEIQRTEQGDSAMYLCASSFNDQHRVEGYTFGSGTRLTVV.